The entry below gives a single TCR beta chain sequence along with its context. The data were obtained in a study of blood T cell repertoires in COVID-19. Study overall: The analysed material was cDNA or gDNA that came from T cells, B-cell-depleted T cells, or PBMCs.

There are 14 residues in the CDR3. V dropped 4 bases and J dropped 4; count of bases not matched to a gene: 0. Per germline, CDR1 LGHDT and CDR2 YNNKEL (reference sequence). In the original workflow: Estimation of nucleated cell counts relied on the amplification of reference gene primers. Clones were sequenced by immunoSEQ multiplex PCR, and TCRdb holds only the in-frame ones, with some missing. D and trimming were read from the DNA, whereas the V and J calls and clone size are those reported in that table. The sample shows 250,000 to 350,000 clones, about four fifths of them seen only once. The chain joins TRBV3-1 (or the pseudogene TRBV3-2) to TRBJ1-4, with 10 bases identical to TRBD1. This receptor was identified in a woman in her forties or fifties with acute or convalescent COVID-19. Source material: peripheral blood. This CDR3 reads CASSRDRGNEKLFF. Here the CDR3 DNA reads TGTGCCAGCAGCCGGGACAGGGGTAATGAAAAACTGTTTTTT.